This T cell receptor (beta chain) was recovered during a study of CD8+CD57+ T cells in acquired aplastic anemia. At the level of the study: Isolated CD4+ and CD8+ cells, once sorted, yielded DNA averaging roughly 3.2 ug. Regarding the study as a whole: Patient and control CD8+ Simpson's diversity was not significantly different.

On this clonotype itself: Its antigen remains unidentified. It may be a read error: a sequence one base away is much more abundant.

By flow cytometry, patients selected for sequencing had shown an expansion of CD8+CD57+ cells. CDR3 and TCR beta VDJ profiling relied on a genomic DNA template. Via MiXCR, TCRdb re-called the reads, giving one row per CDR3 protein. This table holds under 500,000 distinct CDR3 sequences, about a third found once. This CDR3 has 13 amino acids. V was shortened by 6 bases and J by 7 bases, with 18 bases between the two germline ends. Germline V gene data show CDR1 as DFQATT and CDR2 as SNEGSKA (reference sequence). The sequencing sample was made of sorted CD4+, CD8+, or CD8+CD57+ T cells (not recorded which) from PBMCs. The origin of this receptor is a human donor with aplastic anemia. The chain has TRBV20-1 and TRBJ2-5; D may correspond to TRBD1 or TRBD2 (5 bases each). The CDR3 coding sequence is TGCAGTGCCCCCAGGGACGCCGAAGTGACCCAGTACTTC. Translating gives CSAPRDAEVTQYF.